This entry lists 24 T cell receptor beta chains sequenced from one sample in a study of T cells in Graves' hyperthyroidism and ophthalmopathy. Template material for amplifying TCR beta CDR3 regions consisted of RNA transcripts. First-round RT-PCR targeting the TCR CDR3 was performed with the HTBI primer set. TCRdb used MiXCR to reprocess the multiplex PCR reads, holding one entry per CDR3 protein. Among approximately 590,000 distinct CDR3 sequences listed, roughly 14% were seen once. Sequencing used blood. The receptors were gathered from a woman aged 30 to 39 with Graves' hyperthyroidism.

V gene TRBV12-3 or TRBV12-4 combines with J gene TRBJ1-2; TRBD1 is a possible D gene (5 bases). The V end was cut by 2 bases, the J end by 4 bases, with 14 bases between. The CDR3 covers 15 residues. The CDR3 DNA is TGTGCCAGCAGTTTATCGACTACGGGGGTCTATGGCTACACCTTC. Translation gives CASSLSTTGVYGYTF.

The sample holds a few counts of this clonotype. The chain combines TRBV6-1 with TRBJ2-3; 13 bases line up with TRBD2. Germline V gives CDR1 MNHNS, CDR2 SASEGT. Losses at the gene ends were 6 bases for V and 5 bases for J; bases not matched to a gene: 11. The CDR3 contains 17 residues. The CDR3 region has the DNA TGTGCCAGCAGCAGACTAGCGGGGGGCTCCGTAGGAGATACGCAGTATTTT. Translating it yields CASSRLAGGSVGDTQYF.

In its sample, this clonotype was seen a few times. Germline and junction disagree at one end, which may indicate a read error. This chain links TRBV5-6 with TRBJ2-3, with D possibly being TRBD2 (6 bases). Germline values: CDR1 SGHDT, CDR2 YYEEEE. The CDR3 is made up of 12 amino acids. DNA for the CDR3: TGTGTCAGCAGCCCGGAGGGAGATACGCAGTATTTT. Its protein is CVSSPEGDTQYF.

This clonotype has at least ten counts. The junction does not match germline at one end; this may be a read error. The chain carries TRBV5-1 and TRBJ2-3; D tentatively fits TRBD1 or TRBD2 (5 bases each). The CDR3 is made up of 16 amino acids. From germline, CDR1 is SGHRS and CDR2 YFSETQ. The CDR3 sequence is CASSPISGTDTDTQYF. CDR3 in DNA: TGCGCCAGCAGCCCGATATCCGGGACGGACACAGATACGCAATATTTT.

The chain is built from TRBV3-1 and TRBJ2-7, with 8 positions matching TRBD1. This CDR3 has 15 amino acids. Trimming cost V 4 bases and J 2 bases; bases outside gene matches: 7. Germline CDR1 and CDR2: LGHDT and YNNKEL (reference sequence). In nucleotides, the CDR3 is TGTGCCAGCAGCCCGTCCGACAGGGGCCCCTACGAGCAGTACTTC. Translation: CASSPSDRGPYEQYF.

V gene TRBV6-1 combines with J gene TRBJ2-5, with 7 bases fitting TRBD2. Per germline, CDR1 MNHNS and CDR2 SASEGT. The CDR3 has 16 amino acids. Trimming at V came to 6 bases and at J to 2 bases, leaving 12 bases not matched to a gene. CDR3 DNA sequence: TGTGCCAGCAGCCGGGGGGAGACAGTAACACAAGAGACCCAGTACTTC. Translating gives CASSRGETVTQETQYF.

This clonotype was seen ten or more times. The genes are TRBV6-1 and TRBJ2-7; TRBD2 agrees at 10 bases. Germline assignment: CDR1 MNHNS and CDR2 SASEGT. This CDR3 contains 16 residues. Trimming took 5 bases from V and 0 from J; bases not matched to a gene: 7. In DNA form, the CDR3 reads TGTGCCAGCAGTTACGCGACTAGCGGGCTCTCCTACGAGCAGTACTTC. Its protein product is CASSYATSGLSYEQYF.

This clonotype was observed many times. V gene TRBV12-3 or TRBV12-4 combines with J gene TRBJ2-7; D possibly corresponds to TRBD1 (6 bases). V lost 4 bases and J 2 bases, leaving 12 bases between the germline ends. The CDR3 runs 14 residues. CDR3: CASSSRQAAYEQYF. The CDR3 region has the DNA TGTGCCAGCAGTTCGAGACAGGCTGCCTACGAGCAGTACTTC.

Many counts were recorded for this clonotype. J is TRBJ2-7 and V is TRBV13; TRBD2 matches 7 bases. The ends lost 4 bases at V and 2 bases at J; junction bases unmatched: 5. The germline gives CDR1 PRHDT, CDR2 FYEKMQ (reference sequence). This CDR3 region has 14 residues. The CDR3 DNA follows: TGTGCCAGCAGCTCGCCGGGGGGTCCCTACGAGCAGTACTTC. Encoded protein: CASSSPGGPYEQYF.

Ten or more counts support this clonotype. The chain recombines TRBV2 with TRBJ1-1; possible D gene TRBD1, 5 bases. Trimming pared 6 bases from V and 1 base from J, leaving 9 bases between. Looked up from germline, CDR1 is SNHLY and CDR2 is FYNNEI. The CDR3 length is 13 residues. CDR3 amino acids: CASRWTRNTEAFF. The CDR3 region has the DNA TGTGCCAGCAGGTGGACACGGAACACTGAAGCTTTCTTT.

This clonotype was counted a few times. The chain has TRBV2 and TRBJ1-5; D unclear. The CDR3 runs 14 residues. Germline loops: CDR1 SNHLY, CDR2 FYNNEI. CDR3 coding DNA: TGTGCGTTAACAAAGGGATTCCTGGATCAGCCCCAGCATTTT. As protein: CALTKGFLDQPQHF.

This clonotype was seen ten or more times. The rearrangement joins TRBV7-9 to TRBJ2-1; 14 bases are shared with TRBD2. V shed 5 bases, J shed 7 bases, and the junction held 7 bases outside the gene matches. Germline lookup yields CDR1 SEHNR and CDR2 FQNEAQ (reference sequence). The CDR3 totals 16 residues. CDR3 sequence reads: CASSPRGTSGRNEQFF. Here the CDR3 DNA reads TGTGCCAGCAGCCCGCGAGGGACTAGCGGGAGAAATGAGCAGTTCTTC.

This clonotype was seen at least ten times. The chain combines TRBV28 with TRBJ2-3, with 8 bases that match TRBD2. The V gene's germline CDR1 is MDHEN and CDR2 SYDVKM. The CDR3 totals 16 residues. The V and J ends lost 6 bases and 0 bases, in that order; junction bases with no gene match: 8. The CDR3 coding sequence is TGTGCCAGCAGCTCCAGGGCTAGCGGGAGCACAGATACGCAGTATTTT. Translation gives CASSSRASGSTDTQYF.

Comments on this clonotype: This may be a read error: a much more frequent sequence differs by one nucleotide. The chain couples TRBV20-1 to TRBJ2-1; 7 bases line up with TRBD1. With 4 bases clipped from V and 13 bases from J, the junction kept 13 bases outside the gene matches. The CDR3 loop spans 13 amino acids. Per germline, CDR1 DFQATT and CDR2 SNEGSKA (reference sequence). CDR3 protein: CSANPGQLSTQFF. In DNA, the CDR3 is TGCAGTGCTAATCCGGGACAGTTGTCGACTCAGTTCTTC.

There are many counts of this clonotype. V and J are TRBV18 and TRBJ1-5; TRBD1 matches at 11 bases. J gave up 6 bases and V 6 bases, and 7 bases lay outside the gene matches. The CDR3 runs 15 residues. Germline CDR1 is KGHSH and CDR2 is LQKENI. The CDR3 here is CASSPGQGAGQPQHF. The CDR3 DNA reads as TGTGCCAGCTCGCCCGGACAGGGGGCAGGTCAGCCCCAGCATTTT.

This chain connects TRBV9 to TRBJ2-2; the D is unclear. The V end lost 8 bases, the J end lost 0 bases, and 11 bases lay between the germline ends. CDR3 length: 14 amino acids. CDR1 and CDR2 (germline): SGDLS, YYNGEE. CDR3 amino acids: CASSHSANTGELFF. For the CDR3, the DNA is TGTGCCAGTTCCCACTCCGCGAACACCGGGGAGCTGTTTTTT.

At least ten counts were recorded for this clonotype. The DNA for the CDR3 is TGTGCCAGCAGTAAGGACAGGGGGCTGTCCGGGGCCAACGTCCTGACTTTC. This codes for CASSKDRGLSGANVLTF. V is TRBV6-2 or TRBV6-3 and J is TRBJ2-6; 11 positions agree with TRBD1. V was pared by 5 bases and J by 4 bases, with 7 bases of the junction left unmatched. The CDR3 has 17 amino acids. Germline V gives CDR1 MNHEY, CDR2 SVGEGT.

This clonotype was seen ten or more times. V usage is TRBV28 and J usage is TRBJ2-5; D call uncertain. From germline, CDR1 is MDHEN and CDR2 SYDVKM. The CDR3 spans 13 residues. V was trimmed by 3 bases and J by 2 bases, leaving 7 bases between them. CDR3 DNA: TGTGCCAGCAGTTTGGTACAGCAAGAGACCCAGTACTTC. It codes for CASSLVQQETQYF.

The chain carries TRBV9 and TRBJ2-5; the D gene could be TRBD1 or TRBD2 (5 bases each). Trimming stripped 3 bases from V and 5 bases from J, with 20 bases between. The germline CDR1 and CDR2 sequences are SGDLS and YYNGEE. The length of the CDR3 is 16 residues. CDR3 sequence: CASSAGPHGAGETQYF. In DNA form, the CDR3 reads TGTGCCAGCAGCGCCGGACCGCACGGGGCTGGGGAGACCCAGTACTTC.

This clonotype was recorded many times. As DNA, the CDR3 is TGTGCCAGCAGCACCCAGGGGTATTCACCCCTCCACTTT. Protein product: CASSTQGYSPLHF. The rearrangement links TRBV11-2 to TRBJ1-6, with a tentative D call TRBD1 (6 bases). In germline, CDR1 is SGHAT, CDR2 FQNNGV. V lost 5 bases, J lost 8 bases, and 10 bases lay in between. The CDR3 consists of 13 residues.

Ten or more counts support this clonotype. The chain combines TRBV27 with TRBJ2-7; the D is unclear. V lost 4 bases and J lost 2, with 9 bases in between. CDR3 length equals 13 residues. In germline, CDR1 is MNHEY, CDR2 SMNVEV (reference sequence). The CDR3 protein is CASSSDVAYEQYF. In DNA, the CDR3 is TGTGCCAGCAGTTCGGACGTAGCCTACGAGCAGTACTTC.

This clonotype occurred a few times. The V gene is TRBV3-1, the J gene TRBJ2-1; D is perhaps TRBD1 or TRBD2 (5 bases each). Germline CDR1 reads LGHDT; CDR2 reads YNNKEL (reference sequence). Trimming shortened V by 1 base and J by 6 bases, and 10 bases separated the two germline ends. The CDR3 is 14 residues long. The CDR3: CASSQGGPVNEQFF. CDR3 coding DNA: TGTGCCAGCAGCCAAGGGGGACCCGTCAATGAGCAGTTCTTC.

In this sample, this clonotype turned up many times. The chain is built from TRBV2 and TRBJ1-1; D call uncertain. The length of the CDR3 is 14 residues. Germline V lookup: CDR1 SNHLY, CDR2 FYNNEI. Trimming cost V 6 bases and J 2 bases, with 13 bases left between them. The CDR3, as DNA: TGTGCCAGCAGCTCAGTTACGGAAAACACTGAAGCTTTCTTT. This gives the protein CASSSVTENTEAFF.

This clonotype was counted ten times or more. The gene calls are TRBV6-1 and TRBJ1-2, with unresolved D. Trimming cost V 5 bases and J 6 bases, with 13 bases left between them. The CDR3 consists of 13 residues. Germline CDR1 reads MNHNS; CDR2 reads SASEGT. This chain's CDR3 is CASSTRVLNGYTF. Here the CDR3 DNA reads TGTGCCAGCAGTACCCGGGTTTTGAATGGCTACACCTTC.